One sample yielded the 27 T cell receptor beta chains listed below, sequenced in a study of tumor and adjacent non-tumor tissue in lung cancer. RNA was extracted from bulk tissue without any cell sorting. The normal lung tissue was taken more than 3 cm from the tumor edge. Three rounds of nested PCR, following a modified ARM-PCR protocol, produced the TCRbeta library. TCRdb independently ran MiXCR on the multiplex PCR reads; one entry per CDR3 protein. The sample records 40,000 to 50,000 distinct CDR3 sequences, about two thirds being singletons. Sequenced: distant non-tumor lung tissue. The receptors stem from a woman aged 70-85 years with non-small cell lung cancer.

Note on this clonotype: The junction shows a germline mismatch at one end, possibly a read error. This chain uses TRBV7-9 with TRBJ2-7; D ambiguous. This CDR3 region has 17 residues. Germline CDR1 and CDR2: SEHNR and FQNEAQ (reference sequence). The CDR3 nucleotides are TGTGCCAGCAGCTCTGGCACTGGGCGGCAAGTGGCTTACGATCAGTACTTC. Its protein product is CASSSGTGRQVAYDQYF. Together with reference TRBV7-9 and TRBJ2-7, the CDR3 gives the full variable domain: DTGVSQNPRHKITKRGQNVTFRCDPISEHNRLYWYRQTLGQGPEFLTYFQNEAQLEKSRLLSDRFSAERPKGSFSTLEIQRTEQGDSAMYLCASSSGTGRQVAYDQYFGPGTRLTVT.

A remark on this clonotype: A single base separates this from a much larger clone, so it may be a read error. The chain carries TRBV5-4 and TRBJ2-2, with D possibly TRBD2 on 5 matching bases. Per the germline V gene, CDR1 is SGHNT and CDR2 is YYREEE (reference sequence). The CDR3 runs to 16 residues. DNA for the CDR3: TGTACCAGCAAACTAGGTTCCTATCCGAACACCGGGGAGCTGTTTTTT. It encodes CTSKLGSYPNTGELFF.

This clonotype has just one count. A read error may explain this, as a much larger clone is one base away. The chain uses TRBV7-8 and TRBJ2-2; 8 nucleotides align to TRBD1. This CDR3 has 16 amino acids. Germline-derived CDR1 and CDR2 are SGHVS and FQNEAQ. V shed 5 bases and J 1 base; nucleotides not matched to a gene: 6. The CDR3 reads CASSLGRGRNTGELFF. DNA of the CDR3: TGTGCCAGCAGCCTGGGCAGGGGGCGGAACACCGGGGAGCTGTTTTTT.

This clonotype was recorded many times. This chain connects TRBV5-6 to TRBJ2-1, with 9 bases that match TRBD2. Germline V lookup: CDR1 SGHDT, CDR2 YYEEEE. The CDR3 loop spans 16 amino acids. Losses at the gene ends were 4 bases for V and 7 bases for J; bases not matched to a gene: 12. This CDR3 is CASSRRLAGVKNEQFF. The CDR3 bases are TGTGCCAGCAGCAGGCGATTAGCGGGAGTTAAGAATGAGCAGTTCTTC. The variable domain in full, completed from reference TRBV5-6 and TRBJ2-1, reads DAGVTQSPTHLIKTRGQQVTLRCSPKSGHDTVSWYQQALGQGPQFIFQYYEEEERQRGNFPDRFSGHQFPNYSSELNVNALLLGDSALYLCASSRRLAGVKNEQFFGPGTRLTVL.

In regard to this clonotype: As the CDR3 is not closed by the conserved phenylalanine or tryptophan, this likely results from a read error. J is TRBJ2-1 and V is TRBV7-9; D is undetermined. This CDR3 is built from 13 residues. Germline V lookup: CDR1 SEHNR, CDR2 FQNEAQ (reference sequence). The CDR3 nucleotides read TGTGCTAGCAGCCAGTCGGTCTACAATGAGCAGTTCTAC. It encodes CASSQSVYNEQFY.

With respect to this clonotype: Sequence at one end of the junction differs from germline and may be a read error. CDR3 loop: CGVGTGVGYYDQYF. In DNA, the CDR3 is TGCGGCGTTGGTACGGGGGTGGGTTATTACGATCAGTACTTC. The chain combines TRBV29-1 with TRBJ2-7; possibly TRBD2 for D (6 bases). The CDR3 extends over 14 amino acids. Per germline, CDR1 SQVTM and CDR2 ANQGSEA.

This clonotype is medium-sized (0.01 to 0.1%). The chain employs TRBV29-1 and TRBJ2-1; 7 bases fit TRBD2. After removal of 0 bases from V and 5 bases from J, the junction contained 7 bases not matched to a gene. The germline V gene has CDR1 SQVTM and CDR2 ANQGSEA. The CDR3 totals 15 residues. The CDR3 sequence: CSVEDWLAADNEQFF. The CDR3 DNA reads as TGCAGCGTTGAAGATTGGCTAGCGGCCGACAATGAGCAGTTCTTC.

The chain links TRBV7-2 to TRBJ2-7, with a weak D call TRBD2 (6 bases). The CDR3 is made up of 15 amino acids. CDR1 and CDR2 (germline): SGHTA, FQGNSA. The V end lost 1 base, the J end lost 3 bases, and 13 bases lay between the germline ends. The DNA of the CDR3 is TGTGCCAGCAGCTTAGGATTAGCGGAGAACTACGAGCAGTACTTC. Its protein product is CASSLGLAENYEQYF.

V gene TRBV10-3 combines with J gene TRBJ2-1, with D unclear. V dropped 6 bases and J dropped 3 bases, with 15 bases sitting between them. This CDR3 region has 15 residues. Germline V lookup: CDR1 ENHRY, CDR2 SYGVKD. Written as DNA, the CDR3 is TGTGCCATCAGATCCACAGTGTTGGGCTACAATGAGCAGTTCTTC. Protein: CAIRSTVLGYNEQFF.

This rearrangement joins TRBV4-2 to TRBJ2-4; 8 bases agree with TRBD1. CDR3 length: 19 residues. Looked up from germline, CDR1 is LGHNA and CDR2 is YNFKEQ. Trimming cost V 10 bases and J 9 bases; bases outside gene matches: 29. CDR3 nucleotides: TGTGCCAATAGCCAAGCCGTAGGCGGAAAAAGGACAGGGCAGGGCATTCAGTACTTC. Its protein product is CANSQAVGGKRTGQGIQYF.

By share, this clonotype counts as medium-sized. J is TRBJ1-2 and V is TRBV7-3; D is ambiguous. With 3 bases removed from V and 2 bases from J, the gap between germline ends came to 7 bases. This CDR3 is built from 13 residues. Germline V gene data show CDR1 as SGHTA and CDR2 as FQGTGA. CDR3 sequence (DNA): TGTGCCAGCAGCTTTGGTCGGAACTATGGCTACACCTTC. Protein: CASSFGRNYGYTF.

There are many counts of this clonotype. CDR3 sequence: CASIRTGTFADTQYF. The CDR3, as DNA: TGTGCCAGCATCCGGACAGGGACCTTTGCAGATACGCAGTATTTT. The chain carries TRBV12-3 or TRBV12-4 and TRBJ2-3; 8 positions match TRBD1. The J segment lost 4 bases and the V segment lost 7 bases, leaving 10 bases of the junction unmatched. CDR3 size: 15 residues.

This clonotype has a count of ten or more. The J gene is TRBJ2-7, the V gene TRBV5-1; 11 bases agree with TRBD1. The trim removed 7 bases at V and 6 bases at J, leaving 9 bases unmatched. Germline lookup yields CDR1 SGHRS and CDR2 YFSETQ. This CDR3 comprises 14 residues. The CDR3 DNA is TGCGCCAGCCACTCCGGGACAGGGGGAAGCGAGCAGTACTTC. It yields the protein CASHSGTGGSEQYF.

This clonotype was detected once. This may stem from a read error, because a much larger clone lies one nucleotide away. This CDR3 is CSATLITDMQYF. The CDR3 DNA follows: TGCAGTGCTACACTGATCACAGATATGCAGTATTTT. The chain employs TRBV20-1 and TRBJ2-3, with D hard to call. This CDR3 has 12 residues. Germline-derived CDR1 and CDR2 are DFQATT and SNEGSKA (reference sequence).

This clonotype was found a few times. The chain is built from TRBV7-8 and TRBJ2-2; possibly TRBD2 for D (6 bases). V lost 2 bases, J lost 6 bases, and 13 bases lay in between. This CDR3 contains 15 residues. CDR1 is SGHVS and CDR2 is FQNEAQ in the germline V gene. The CDR3 bases are TGTGCCAGCAGCTTACTAGCTAGCGCCGCCGGGGAGCTGTTTTTT. Translated, it gives CASSLLASAAGELFF.

About this clonotype itself: This could be a read error, since a much larger clone is one nucleotide away. The chain has TRBV11-2 and TRBJ2-7; D may be TRBD2 (5 bases). Germline assignment: CDR1 SGHAT and CDR2 FQNNGV. The CDR3 has 13 amino acids. V was trimmed by 5 bases and J by 7 bases, leaving 15 bases between them. CDR3: CASSQTNSGEQYF. CDR3 DNA: TGTGCCAGCAGCCAGACTAATTCAGGAGAGCAGTACTTC. Together with reference TRBV11-2 and TRBJ2-7, the CDR3 gives the full variable domain: EAGVAQSPRYKIIEKRQSVAFWCNPISGHATLYWYQQILGQGPKLLIQFQNNGVVDDSQLPKDRFSAERLKGVDSTLKIQPAKLEDSAVYLCASSQTNSGEQYFGPGTRLTVT.

This clonotype was observed at least ten times. This may stem from a read error, because a much larger clone lies one nucleotide away. The rearrangement links TRBV6-6 to TRBJ1-1, with TRBD1 as a possible D gene (5 bases). The CDR3 runs to 14 residues. Germline values: CDR1 MNHNY, CDR2 SVGAGI (reference sequence). This CDR3 is CANSYQGTNTEAFF. The CDR3 region has the DNA TGTGCCAACAGTTACCAGGGTACGAACACTGAAGCTTTCTTT.

With respect to this clonotype: A read error may be the cause here, since a much bigger clone is one base away. V is TRBV5-1 and J is TRBJ2-3; 11 nucleotides match TRBD2. Germline V gene sequence: CDR1 SGHRS, CDR2 YFSETQ. The CDR3 spans 17 residues. CDR3 bases: TGCGTCAGCAGCTTGGGGACTAGCGGCCAACGCACAGATACGCAGTATTTT. Its protein product is CVSSLGTSGQRTDTQYF.

Only one count was recorded for this clonotype. The chain combines TRBV28 with TRBJ2-7; 7 bases are a match to TRBD1. This CDR3 is 15 amino acids long. Unmatched junction bases numbered 9, after V lost 7 bases and J lost 0 bases. Germline-derived CDR1 and CDR2 are MDHEN and SYDVKM. CDR3 amino acids: CASNIPTGHSYEQYF. The CDR3 DNA sequence: TGTGCCAGCAACATCCCGACAGGGCACTCCTACGAGCAGTACTTC.

This clonotype was observed a single time. Lacking the conserved final phenylalanine or tryptophan, this CDR3 likely reflects a read error. The chain links TRBV6-5 to TRBJ1-2; D unclear. Trimming shortened V by 6 bases and J by 4 bases, and 12 bases separated the two germline ends. There are 13 residues in the CDR3. The germline V gene has CDR1 MNHEY and CDR2 SVGAGI. Written as DNA, the CDR3 is TGTGCCAGCAGCTCCGGAACGAGCTATGGCTACACCTAC. Translation gives CASSSGTSYGYTY.

On this clonotype: At one boundary the junction diverges from the germline segment, which might be a read error. The chain has TRBV7-9 and TRBJ1-4, with D maybe TRBD1 (6 bases). The CDR3 covers 17 residues. The germline gives CDR1 SEHNR, CDR2 FQNEAQ (reference sequence). The CDR3: CASSPKTGTATNEKLFF. CDR3 coding DNA: TGCGCCAGCAGCCCGAAGACAGGCACAGCAACTAATGAAAAACTGTTTTTT.

This clonotype was detected ten times or more. The CDR3 reads CASSLEGQGTDTQYF. CDR3 nucleotide sequence: TGTGCCAGCAGCTTGGAGGGACAGGGCACAGATACGCAGTATTTT. The chain joins TRBV5-4 to TRBJ2-3; 8 bases match TRBD1. The CDR3 length is 15 residues. Trimming cost V 0 bases and J 1 base; bases outside gene matches: 1. The germline CDR1 and CDR2 sequences are SGHNT and YYREEE (reference sequence).

A remark on this clonotype: No conserved phenylalanine or tryptophan ends this CDR3, so it is likely a read error. The limits of the CDR3 on the DNA are not certain, so only TCRdb's listed CDR3 is given. This sequence joins TRBV5-1 and TRBJ1-6; TRBD1, the table's D call, lacks a check against the DNA. The CDR3 numbers 15 amino acids, ends counted. Germline V gives CDR1 SGHRS, CDR2 YFSETQ. The CDR3 loop reads CASSFSQGSNSPLHC.

Notes on this clonotype: One end of the junction is discordant with germline, which a read error may explain. V usage is TRBV11-2 and J usage is TRBJ2-3; TRBD2 is a possible D gene (6 bases). The CDR3 consists of 16 residues. The V gene's germline CDR1 is SGHAT and CDR2 FQNNGV. CDR3 sequence: CAISLGWSGDTDTQYF. CDR3 DNA sequence: TGTGCCATCAGCTTAGGTTGGTCGGGAGACACAGATACGCAGTATTTT.

This clonotype has ten or more counts. The rearrangement links TRBV30 to TRBJ2-2; D is possibly TRBD2 (6 bases). This CDR3 region has 17 residues. Germline loops: CDR1 GTSNPN, CDR2 SVGIG (reference sequence). Trimming removed 4 bases from V and 6 bases from J, with 24 bases in between. CDR3 loop: CAWKGWGSGSTPGELFF. The CDR3 DNA reads TGTGCCTGGAAAGGCTGGGGCAGCGGGTCAACACCCGGGGAGCTGTTTTTT.

The sample holds many counts of this clonotype. V and J are TRBV5-5 and TRBJ2-7, with D unclear. Trimming shortened V by 0 bases and J by 0 bases, and 10 bases separated the two germline ends. The V gene's germline CDR1 is SGHKS and CDR2 YYEKEE (reference sequence). The CDR3 totals 15 residues. The CDR3 protein is CASSLGSRVSYEQYF. The CDR3, as DNA: TGTGCCAGCAGCTTGGGATCACGGGTCTCCTACGAGCAGTACTTC.

The CDR3 loop is CASRVAGGTDTQYF. CDR3 DNA: TGTGCCAGCAGAGTAGCGGGAGGGACAGATACGCAGTATTTT. V usage is TRBV25-1 and J usage is TRBJ2-3; 11 nucleotides align to TRBD2. The CDR3 runs 14 residues. The V segment lost 6 bases and the J segment 3 bases; nucleotides outside the gene matches: 2. Germline CDR1 is MGHDK and CDR2 is SYGVNS. Variable domain in full (rest from reference TRBV25-1 and TRBJ2-3): EADIYQTPRYLVIGTGKKITLECSQTMGHDKMYWYQQDPGMELHLIHYSYGVNSTEKGDLSSESTVSRIRTEHFPLTLESARPSHTSQYLCASRVAGGTDTQYFGPGTRLTVL.